A selection of T cell receptor beta chains follows, all from one sample in a study of blood T cell repertoires in COVID-19. The assay was immunoSEQ multiplex PCR, and TCRdb's table has in-frame clones only and misses some. The sample holds roughly 97,000 clones; about nine tenths are singletons and the top ten take 1.5% to 2%. The sequencing input was peripheral blood. The origin of the receptors is a man between 60 and 75 years old with acute or convalescent COVID-19. Each CDR3 is given with its conserved first and last residue. Fields, in order: D gene, V gene, J gene, clone size, CDR3 protein, CDR3 DNA. The D gene is left open where the match is weak. Size tells how often a clone was seen (once, few, many) or the class of an expanded clone, and some rows leave it out.

d_call: .; v_call: TRBV5-1; j_call: TRBJ1-2; clone_size: .; cdr3_aa: CASSSRTDYGYTF; cdr3_nt: TGCGCCAGCAGCTCGCGTACAGACTATGGCTACACCTTC
d_call: TRBD1; v_call: TRBV3-1/TRBV3-2; j_call: TRBJ1-2; clone_size: .; cdr3_aa: CASSFGRTGASANYGYTF; cdr3_nt: TGTGCCAGCAGCTTTGGGAGGACAGGGGCCTCAGCTAACTATGGCTACACCTTC
d_call: .; v_call: TRBV20-1; j_call: TRBJ2-1; clone_size: .; cdr3_aa: CSASGDSYNEQFF; cdr3_nt: TGCAGTGCTAGTGGAGACTCCTACAATGAGCAGTTCTTC
d_call: TRBD1; v_call: TRBV2; j_call: TRBJ2-1; clone_size: .; cdr3_aa: CASSNRGREQFF; cdr3_nt: TGTGCCAGCAGTAACAGGGGCCGTGAGCAGTTCTTC
d_call: TRBD1; v_call: TRBV29-1; j_call: TRBJ1-1; clone_size: .; cdr3_aa: CSVSTGGWNTEAFF; cdr3_nt: TGCAGCGTTTCTACAGGGGGCTGGAACACTGAAGCTTTCTTT
d_call: .; v_call: TRBV24-1; j_call: TRBJ1-5; clone_size: .; cdr3_aa: CATSDSTSSQPQHF; cdr3_nt: TGTGCCACCAGTGATTCTACCAGTAGCCAGCCCCAGCATTTT
d_call: TRBD1; v_call: TRBV19; j_call: TRBJ2-5; clone_size: .; cdr3_aa: CASSITGTVRTETQYF; cdr3_nt: TGTGCCAGTAGTATCACCGGGACAGTGAGGACGGAGACCCAGTACTTC
d_call: TRBD1; v_call: TRBV19; j_call: TRBJ1-2; clone_size: .; cdr3_aa: CASSTTRRQGQNYGYTF; cdr3_nt: TGTGCCAGTAGTACCACTCGCCGACAGGGGCAGAACTATGGCTACACCTTC
d_call: .; v_call: TRBV18; j_call: TRBJ1-2; clone_size: .; cdr3_aa: CASSPEVNYGYTF; cdr3_nt: TGTGCCAGCTCACCAGAGGTGAACTATGGCTACACCTTC
d_call: .; v_call: TRBV28; j_call: TRBJ1-4; clone_size: .; cdr3_aa: CASSLPRATNEKLFF; cdr3_nt: TGTGCCAGCAGTTTACCCAGGGCAACTAATGAAAAACTGTTTTTT
d_call: TRBD1; v_call: TRBV6-1; j_call: TRBJ1-1; clone_size: .; cdr3_aa: CASSEAFIRTGGAFF; cdr3_nt: TGTGCCAGCAGTGAAGCGTTCATCCGGACAGGCGGAGCTTTCTTT
d_call: .; v_call: TRBV27; j_call: TRBJ1-2; clone_size: few; cdr3_aa: CASSFRDTYGYTF; cdr3_nt: TGTGCCAGCAGTTTTCGGGACACATATGGCTACACCTTC
d_call: .; v_call: TRBV5-6; j_call: TRBJ2-5; clone_size: .; cdr3_aa: CASSADSRQETQYF; cdr3_nt: TGTGCCAGCAGCGCTGACAGTAGACAAGAGACCCAGTACTTC
d_call: TRBD2; v_call: TRBV19; j_call: TRBJ2-1; clone_size: .; cdr3_aa: CASRFREGTNEQFF; cdr3_nt: TGTGCCAGCAGATTCCGGGAGGGTACCAATGAGCAGTTCTTC
d_call: TRBD2; v_call: TRBV7-9; j_call: TRBJ2-3; clone_size: .; cdr3_aa: CASSLGVGSGGARDTQYF; cdr3_nt: TGTGCCAGCAGCTTAGGAGTCGGTAGCGGGGGGGCCAGGGATACGCAGTATTTT
d_call: TRBD1; v_call: TRBV4-1; j_call: TRBJ1-3; clone_size: .; cdr3_aa: CASSSGQNSGNTIYF; cdr3_nt: TGCGCCAGCAGCTCGGGACAGAACTCTGGAAACACCATATATTTT
d_call: .; v_call: TRBV5-1; j_call: TRBJ1-1; clone_size: .; cdr3_aa: CASSSLSGNTEAFF; cdr3_nt: TGCGCCAGCAGCTCATTATCAGGGAACACTGAAGCTTTCTTT
d_call: .; v_call: TRBV6-5; j_call: TRBJ1-1; clone_size: few; cdr3_aa: CASSYELGQMNTEAFF; cdr3_nt: TGTGCCAGCAGTTACGAACTAGGGCAGATGAACACTGAAGCTTTCTTT
d_call: .; v_call: TRBV12-3/TRBV12-4; j_call: TRBJ2-1; clone_size: .; cdr3_aa: CASSTPNHNEQFF; cdr3_nt: TGTGCCAGCAGTACGCCTAACCACAATGAGCAGTTCTTC
d_call: .; v_call: TRBV6-5; j_call: TRBJ1-2; clone_size: .; cdr3_aa: CASSRTRDYGYTF; cdr3_nt: TGTGCCAGCAGTCGGACAAGAGACTATGGCTACACCTTC
d_call: TRBD1; v_call: TRBV7-6; j_call: TRBJ2-2; clone_size: .; cdr3_aa: CASSPTGTGGTGELFF; cdr3_nt: TGTGCCAGCAGCCCTACCGGGACAGGGGGTACCGGGGAGCTGTTTTTT
d_call: .; v_call: TRBV6-5; j_call: TRBJ1-2; clone_size: .; cdr3_aa: CASRPEGAFNYGYTF; cdr3_nt: TGTGCCAGCAGACCCGAGGGCGCCTTTAACTATGGCTACACCTTC
d_call: .; v_call: TRBV19; j_call: TRBJ1-2; clone_size: .; cdr3_aa: CAIAGGPSNYGYTF; cdr3_nt: TGTGCCATCGCGGGGGGGCCTTCTAACTATGGCTACACCTTC
d_call: TRBD2; v_call: TRBV7-9; j_call: TRBJ2-1; clone_size: .; cdr3_aa: CASSFSGEPYNEQFF; cdr3_nt: TGTGCCAGCAGCTTTAGCGGGGAGCCTTACAATGAGCAGTTCTTC
d_call: TRBD1; v_call: TRBV5-1; j_call: TRBJ1-2; clone_size: few; cdr3_aa: CASSPGDREGGYTF; cdr3_nt: TGCGCCAGCAGCCCCGGGGACAGGGAAGGCGGCTACACCTTC
d_call: TRBD1; v_call: TRBV19; j_call: TRBJ1-5; clone_size: .; cdr3_aa: CASSIAGQGFYSNQPQHF; cdr3_nt: TGTGCCAGTAGTATAGCGGGACAGGGTTTTTATAGCAATCAGCCCCAGCATTTT
d_call: TRBD1; v_call: TRBV5-1; j_call: TRBJ1-1; clone_size: .; cdr3_aa: CASSLAAGGDINEAFF; cdr3_nt: TGCGCCAGCAGCTTGGCCGCAGGGGGCGATATTAATGAAGCTTTCTTT
d_call: .; v_call: TRBV5-1; j_call: TRBJ1-1; clone_size: .; cdr3_aa: CASSMDMNTEAFF; cdr3_nt: TGCGCCAGCAGCATGGATATGAACACTGAAGCTTTCTTT
d_call: .; v_call: TRBV2; j_call: TRBJ1-2; clone_size: .; cdr3_aa: CASSETETNYGYTF; cdr3_nt: TGTGCCAGCAGTGAAACGGAGACTAACTATGGCTACACCTTC
d_call: .; v_call: TRBV6-2/TRBV6-3; j_call: TRBJ1-6; clone_size: .; cdr3_aa: CASSYHEIDSPLHF; cdr3_nt: TGTGCCAGCAGTTACCACGAGATAGATTCACCCCTCCACTTT
d_call: TRBD1; v_call: TRBV6-6; j_call: TRBJ2-2; clone_size: .; cdr3_aa: CASSRQGINTGELFF; cdr3_nt: TGTGCCAGCAGTCGACAGGGGATTAACACCGGGGAGCTGTTTTTT
d_call: .; v_call: TRBV5-6; j_call: TRBJ1-1; clone_size: .; cdr3_aa: CASSWGGGTEAFF; cdr3_nt: TGTGCCAGCAGCTGGGGAGGGGGAACTGAAGCTTTCTTT
d_call: TRBD1; v_call: TRBV5-1; j_call: TRBJ1-1; clone_size: few; cdr3_aa: CASSLVGQGDTEAFF; cdr3_nt: TGCGCCAGCAGCTTGGTTGGACAGGGGGACACTGAAGCTTTCTTT
d_call: TRBD1; v_call: TRBV5-4; j_call: TRBJ1-4; clone_size: .; cdr3_aa: CASSLTGGGEKLFF; cdr3_nt: TGTGCCAGCAGCTTGACAGGGGGCGGGGAAAAACTGTTTTTT
d_call: TRBD1; v_call: TRBV28; j_call: TRBJ1-2; clone_size: .; cdr3_aa: CASSFSGTGGNYGYTF; cdr3_nt: TGTGCCAGCAGTTTTAGTGGGACAGGGGGGAACTATGGCTACACCTTC
d_call: TRBD1; v_call: TRBV5-1; j_call: TRBJ2-3; clone_size: once; cdr3_aa: CASSLTGGTSTDTQYF; cdr3_nt: TGCGCCAGCAGCTTGACAGGGGGGACGAGCACAGATACGCAGTATTTT
d_call: .; v_call: TRBV4-2; j_call: TRBJ1-3; clone_size: .; cdr3_aa: CASSPGTSSSGNTIYF; cdr3_nt: TGTGCCAGCAGCCCGGGGACATCGAGCTCTGGAAACACCATATATTTT
d_call: .; v_call: TRBV21-1; j_call: TRBJ1-2; clone_size: .; cdr3_aa: CASSKAGRGRRTNYGYTF; cdr3_nt: TGTGCCAGCAGCAAAGCAGGCAGGGGGCGAAGGACTAACTATGGCTACACCTTC
d_call: TRBD1; v_call: TRBV30; j_call: TRBJ1-2; clone_size: .; cdr3_aa: CAWSGQGWYGYTF; cdr3_nt: TGTGCCTGGAGTGGACAGGGCTGGTATGGCTACACCTTC
d_call: TRBD1; v_call: TRBV5-1; j_call: TRBJ1-2; clone_size: .; cdr3_aa: CASSLQGRTDYGYTF; cdr3_nt: TGCGCCAGCAGCCTACAGGGGCGAACGGACTATGGCTACACCTTC
d_call: .; v_call: TRBV6-5; j_call: TRBJ1-1; clone_size: .; cdr3_aa: CASSYPSAGGNTEAFF; cdr3_nt: TGTGCCAGCAGTTACCCAAGCGCGGGAGGAAACACTGAAGCTTTCTTT
d_call: .; v_call: TRBV5-1; j_call: TRBJ2-1; clone_size: .; cdr3_aa: CASGSGTPYNEQFF; cdr3_nt: TGCGCCAGCGGGTCCGGGACTCCTTACAATGAGCAGTTCTTC
d_call: TRBD1; v_call: TRBV11-3; j_call: TRBJ2-1; clone_size: .; cdr3_aa: CASSTGQGRNEQFF; cdr3_nt: TGTGCCAGCAGCACGGGACAGGGGCGGAATGAGCAGTTCTTC